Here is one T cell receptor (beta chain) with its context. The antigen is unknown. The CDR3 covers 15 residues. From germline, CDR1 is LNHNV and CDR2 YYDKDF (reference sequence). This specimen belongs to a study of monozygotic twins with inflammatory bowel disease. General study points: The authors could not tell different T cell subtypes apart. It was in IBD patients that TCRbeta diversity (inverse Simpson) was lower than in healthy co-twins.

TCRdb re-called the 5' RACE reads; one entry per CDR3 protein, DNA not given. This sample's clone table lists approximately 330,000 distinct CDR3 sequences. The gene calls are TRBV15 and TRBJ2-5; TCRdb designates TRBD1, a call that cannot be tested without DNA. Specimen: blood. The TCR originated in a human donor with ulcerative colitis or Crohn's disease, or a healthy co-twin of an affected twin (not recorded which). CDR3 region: CATSRLPGQQETQYF.